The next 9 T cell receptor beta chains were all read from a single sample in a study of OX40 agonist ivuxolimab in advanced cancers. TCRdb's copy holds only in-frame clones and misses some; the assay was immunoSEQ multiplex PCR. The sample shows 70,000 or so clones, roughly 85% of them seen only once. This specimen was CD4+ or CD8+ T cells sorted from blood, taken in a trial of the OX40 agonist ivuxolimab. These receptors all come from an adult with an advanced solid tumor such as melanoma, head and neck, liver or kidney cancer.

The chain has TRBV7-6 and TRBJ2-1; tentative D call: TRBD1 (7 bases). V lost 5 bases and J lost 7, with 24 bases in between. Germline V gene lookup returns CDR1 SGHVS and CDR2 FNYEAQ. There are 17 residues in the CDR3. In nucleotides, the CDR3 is TGTGCCAGCAGCCCCCCGGTTGGAGGGGGCATGCGAAATGAGCAGTTCTTC. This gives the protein CASSPPVGGGMRNEQFF.

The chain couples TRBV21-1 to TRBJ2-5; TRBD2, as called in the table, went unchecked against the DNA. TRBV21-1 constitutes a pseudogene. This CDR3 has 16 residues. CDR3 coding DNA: TGTGCCAGCAGGGGGGCTAGCGGGAGGAGGGGAGAGACCCAGTACTTC. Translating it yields CASRGASGRRGETQYF.

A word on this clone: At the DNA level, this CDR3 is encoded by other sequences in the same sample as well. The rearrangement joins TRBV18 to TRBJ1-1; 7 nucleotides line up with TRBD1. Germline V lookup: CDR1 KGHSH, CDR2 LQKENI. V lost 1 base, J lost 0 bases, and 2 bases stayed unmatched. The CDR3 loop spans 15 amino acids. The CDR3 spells CASSPLGQLNTEAFF. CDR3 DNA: TGTGCCAGCTCACCACTGGGACAGCTGAACACTGAAGCTTTCTTT.

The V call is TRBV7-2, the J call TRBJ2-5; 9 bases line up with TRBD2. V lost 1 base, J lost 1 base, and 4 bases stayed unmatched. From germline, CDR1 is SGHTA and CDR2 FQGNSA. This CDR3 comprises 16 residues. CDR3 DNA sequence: TGTGCCAGCAGCTTAGATGGTAGCGGGGGCCAAGAGACCCAGTACTTC. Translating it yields CASSLDGSGGQETQYF. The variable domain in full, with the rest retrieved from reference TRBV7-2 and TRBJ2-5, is GAGVSQSPSNKVTEKGKDVELRCDPISGHTALYWYRQSLGQGLEFLIYFQGNSAPDKSGLPSDRFSAERTGGSVSTLTIQRTQQEDSAVYLCASSLDGSGGQETQYFGPGTRLLVL.

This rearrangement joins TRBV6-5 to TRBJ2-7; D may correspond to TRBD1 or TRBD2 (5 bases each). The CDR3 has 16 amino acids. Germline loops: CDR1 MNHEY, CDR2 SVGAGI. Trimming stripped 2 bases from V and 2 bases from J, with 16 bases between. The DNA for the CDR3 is TGTGCCAGCAGTTACATGGGGGTTCAGACTGCCTACGAGCAGTACTTC. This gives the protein CASSYMGVQTAYEQYF.

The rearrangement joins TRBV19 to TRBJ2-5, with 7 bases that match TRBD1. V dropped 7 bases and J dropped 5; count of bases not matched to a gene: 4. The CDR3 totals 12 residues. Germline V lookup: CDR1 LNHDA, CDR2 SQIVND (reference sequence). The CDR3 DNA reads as TGTGCCAGTATGGGGACAGTGGAGACCCAGTACTTC. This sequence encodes CASMGTVETQYF. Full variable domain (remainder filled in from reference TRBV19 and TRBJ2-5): DGGITQSPKYLFRKEGQNVTLSCEQNLNHDAMYWYRQDPGQGLRLIYYSQIVNDFQKGDIAEGYSVSREKKESFPLTVTSAQKNPTAFYLCASMGTVETQYFGPGTRLLVL.

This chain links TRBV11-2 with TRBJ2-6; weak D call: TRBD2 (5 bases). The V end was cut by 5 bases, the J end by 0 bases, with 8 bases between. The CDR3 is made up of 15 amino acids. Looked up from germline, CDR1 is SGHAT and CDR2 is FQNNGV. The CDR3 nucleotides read TGTGCCAGCAGCCGAGGGAACTCTGGGGCCAACGTCCTGACTTTC. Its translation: CASSRGNSGANVLTF.

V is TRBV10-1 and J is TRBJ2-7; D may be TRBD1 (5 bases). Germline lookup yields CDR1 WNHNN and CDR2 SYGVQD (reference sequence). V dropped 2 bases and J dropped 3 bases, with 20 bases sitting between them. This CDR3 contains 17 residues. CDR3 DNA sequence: TGCGCCAGCAGTGAGCCCAAACAGGAATTCGGTGGCTACGAGCAGTACTTC. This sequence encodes CASSEPKQEFGGYEQYF.

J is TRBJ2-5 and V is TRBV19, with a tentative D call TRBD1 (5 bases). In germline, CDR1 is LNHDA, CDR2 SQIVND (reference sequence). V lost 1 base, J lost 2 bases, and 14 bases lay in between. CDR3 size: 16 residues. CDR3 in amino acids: CASSIGGRVGQETQYF. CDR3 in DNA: TGTGCCAGTAGTATAGGCGGCAGGGTGGGGCAAGAGACCCAGTACTTC. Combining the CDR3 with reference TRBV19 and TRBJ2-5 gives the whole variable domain DGGITQSPKYLFRKEGQNVTLSCEQNLNHDAMYWYRQDPGQGLRLIYYSQIVNDFQKGDIAEGYSVSREKKESFPLTVTSAQKNPTAFYLCASSIGGRVGQETQYFGPGTRLLVL.